Presented here are 12 T cell receptor beta chains from one specimen sequenced in a study of T-cell reconstitution after alpha-beta-depleted transplantation in children. Preparation of the TCRbeta library was carried out with unique molecular identifiers. One entry per CDR3 protein, called by TCRdb with MiXCR from the PCR reads. The data contain about 610,000 distinct CDR3 sequences, under 12% of them singletons. Sequenced material: PBMCs from the stem cell graft donor, taken from the stem cell graft. Receptors originate from a human donor who donated a stem cell graft to a child with acute myeloid leukemia.

V usage is TRBV5-1 and J usage is TRBJ1-1; 9 positions agree with TRBD1. The CDR3 has 15 amino acids. Germline V gene lookup returns CDR1 SGHRS and CDR2 YFSETQ. With V trimmed by 4 bases and J by 5 bases, 9 bases remained unmatched. CDR3 sequence reads: CASSAPGQGSTEAFF. CDR3 DNA: TGCGCCAGCAGCGCCCCGGGACAGGGAAGTACTGAAGCTTTCTTT.

This clonotype occurred many times. V and J are TRBV4-3 and TRBJ2-3, with 8 nucleotides matching TRBD1. V lost 1 base and J lost 5; bases outside the gene matches: 8. The CDR3 is made up of 16 amino acids. Germline V gene lookup returns CDR1 LGHNA and CDR2 YSLEER. The CDR3 reads CASSQVGTGWKDTQYF. CDR3 bases: TGCGCCAGCAGCCAAGTCGGGACAGGATGGAAAGATACGCAGTATTTT.

The chain is built from TRBV29-1 and TRBJ2-7; perhaps TRBD1 as D (6 bases). From germline, CDR1 is SQVTM and CDR2 ANQGSEA. Trimming stripped 6 bases from V and 3 bases from J, with 18 bases between. The CDR3 totals 14 residues. The CDR3 here is CSVAVDSSLYEQYF. The CDR3 nucleotides read TGCAGCGTCGCCGTGGACAGCTCTCTCTACGAGCAGTACTTC.

The chain employs TRBV7-2 and TRBJ1-1, with 7 bases identical to TRBD1. This CDR3 is 14 amino acids long. V dropped 2 bases and J dropped 4; count of bases not matched to a gene: 4. CDR1 is SGHTA, CDR2 FQGNSA, per germline. CDR3 coding DNA: TGTGCCAGCAGCTTAAACGGACAGGCCACTGAAGCTTTCTTT. Translating it yields CASSLNGQATEAFF.

This clonotype was detected a few times. V is TRBV20-1 and J is TRBJ1-1; D gene unclear. This CDR3 has 14 amino acids. The V gene's germline CDR1 is DFQATT and CDR2 SNEGSKA (reference sequence). The V gene lost 6 bases and the J gene lost 5 bases, with 19 bases spanning the gap. CDR3 in amino acids: CSAVRKPVPTEAFF. CDR3 nucleotide sequence: TGCAGTGCCGTCCGGAAACCGGTGCCTACTGAAGCTTTCTTT.

V gene TRBV2 combines with J gene TRBJ2-2; 10 bases align to TRBD2. Trimming removed 6 bases from V and 2 bases from J; junction bases left unmatched: 6. The CDR3 has 16 amino acids. Germline V gives CDR1 SNHLY, CDR2 FYNNEI. CDR3 sequence (DNA): TGTGCCAGCAGAGACACTAGCGGGGAAAACACCGGGGAGCTGTTTTTT. Amino acid sequence: CASRDTSGENTGELFF. Variable domain in full (rest from reference TRBV2 and TRBJ2-2): EPEVTQTPSHQVTQMGQEVILRCVPISNHLYFYWYRQILGQKVEFLVSFYNNEISEKSEIFDDQFSVERPDGSNFTLKIRSTKLEDSAMYFCASRDTSGENTGELFFGEGSRLTVL.

V usage is TRBV27 and J usage is TRBJ2-3; D not certain. The germline V and J ends were trimmed by 7 bases and 4 bases, with 15 bases remaining between them. There are 14 residues in the CDR3. CDR1 is MNHEY and CDR2 is SMNVEV in the germline V gene (reference sequence). The CDR3 nucleotides read TGTGCCAGCATCCCTTCGAGGAAGCCAGATACGCAGTATTTT. Translated: CASIPSRKPDTQYF.

This clonotype occurred many times. This sequence joins TRBV24-1 and TRBJ2-7; 12 positions match TRBD1. The CDR3 has 16 residues. Germline CDR1 reads KGHDR; CDR2 reads SFDVKD. Losses at the gene ends were 4 bases for V and 7 bases for J; bases not matched to a gene: 10. CDR3 in DNA: TGTGCCACCAGTGAAACTCCCGGGACAGGGGGCAAAGAGCAGTACTTC. It specifies CATSETPGTGGKEQYF.

The V call is TRBV7-6, the J call TRBJ1-1; D is perhaps TRBD1 (6 bases). V dropped 4 bases and J dropped 1 base, with 13 bases sitting between them. CDR1 is SGHVS, CDR2 FNYEAQ, per germline. The CDR3 totals 15 residues. The CDR3 sequence: CASSSEGGRNTEAFF. Written as DNA, the CDR3 is TGTGCCAGCAGCTCAGAGGGGGGACGGAACACTGAAGCTTTCTTT.

The sample holds a few counts of this clonotype. This chain links TRBV7-9 with TRBJ2-1; 8 bases fit TRBD2. The CDR3 loop spans 17 amino acids. CDR1 SEHNR and CDR2 FQNEAQ come from the germline V gene (reference sequence). V shed 3 bases, J shed 2 bases, and the junction held 9 bases outside the gene matches. The CDR3 DNA reads TGTGCCAGCAGCTTCGCACCCTTAGCGGGACCCTACAATGAGCAGTTCTTC. As protein: CASSFAPLAGPYNEQFF.

The chain is built from TRBV29-1 and TRBJ2-3, with D maybe TRBD2 (6 bases). Trimming pared 7 bases from V and 2 bases from J, leaving 13 bases between. CDR1 is SQVTM and CDR2 is ANQGSEA in the germline V gene. The CDR3 is 13 residues long. As DNA, the CDR3 is TGCAGCGGCCTACTAGCCTTCACAGATACGCAGTATTTT. The encoded protein is CSGLLAFTDTQYF.

V is TRBV5-6 and J is TRBJ2-7; maybe TRBD2 (5 bases). Looked up from germline, CDR1 is SGHDT and CDR2 is YYEEEE. The CDR3 totals 15 residues. Trimming took off 1 base at V and 2 bases at J, with 13 bases between the two ends. This chain's CDR3 is CASSLRREIAYEQYF. In nucleotides, the CDR3 is TGTGCCAGCAGCTTGCGAAGGGAGATTGCCTACGAGCAGTACTTC.